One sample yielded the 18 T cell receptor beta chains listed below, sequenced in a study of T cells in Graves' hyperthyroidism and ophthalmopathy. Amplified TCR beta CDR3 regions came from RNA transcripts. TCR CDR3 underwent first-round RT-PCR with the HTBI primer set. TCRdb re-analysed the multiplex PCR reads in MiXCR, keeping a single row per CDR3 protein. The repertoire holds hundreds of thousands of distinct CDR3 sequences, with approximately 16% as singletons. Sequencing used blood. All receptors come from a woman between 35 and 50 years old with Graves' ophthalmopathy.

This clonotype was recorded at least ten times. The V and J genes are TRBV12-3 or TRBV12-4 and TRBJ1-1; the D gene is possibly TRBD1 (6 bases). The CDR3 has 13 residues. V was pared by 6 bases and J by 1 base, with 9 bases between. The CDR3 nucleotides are TGTGCCAGCAGAAGGACAGAGAACACTGAAGCTTTCTTT. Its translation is CASRRTENTEAFF.

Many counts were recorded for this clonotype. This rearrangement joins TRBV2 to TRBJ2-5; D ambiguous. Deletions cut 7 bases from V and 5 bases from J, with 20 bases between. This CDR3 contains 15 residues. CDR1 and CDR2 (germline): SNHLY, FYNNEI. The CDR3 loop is CASMHADKVWETQYF. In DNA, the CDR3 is TGTGCCAGCATGCACGCAGACAAGGTTTGGGAGACCCAGTACTTC.

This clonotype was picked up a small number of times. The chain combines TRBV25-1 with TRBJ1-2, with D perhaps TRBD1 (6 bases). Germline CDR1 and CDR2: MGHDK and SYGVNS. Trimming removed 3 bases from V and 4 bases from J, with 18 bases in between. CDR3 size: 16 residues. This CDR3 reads CASSDQGPRCGYGYTF. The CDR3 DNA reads TGTGCCAGCAGTGACCAGGGGCCCCGCTGTGGCTATGGCTACACCTTC.

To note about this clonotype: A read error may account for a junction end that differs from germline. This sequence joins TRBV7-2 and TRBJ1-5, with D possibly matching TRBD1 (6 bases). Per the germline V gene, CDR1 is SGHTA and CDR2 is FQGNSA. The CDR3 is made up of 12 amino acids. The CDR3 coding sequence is TGTGCCAGTAGCTTAGGTCTAGCGGGGGGCCATTTT. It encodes CASSLGLAGGHF.

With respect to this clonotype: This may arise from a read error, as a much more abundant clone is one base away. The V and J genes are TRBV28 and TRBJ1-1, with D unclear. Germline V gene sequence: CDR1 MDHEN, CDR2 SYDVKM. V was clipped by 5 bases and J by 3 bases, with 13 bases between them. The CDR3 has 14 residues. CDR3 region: CASSRSFRDTEAFF. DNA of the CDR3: TGTGCCAGCAGTCGGTCCTTTAGGGACACTGAAGCTTTCTTT.

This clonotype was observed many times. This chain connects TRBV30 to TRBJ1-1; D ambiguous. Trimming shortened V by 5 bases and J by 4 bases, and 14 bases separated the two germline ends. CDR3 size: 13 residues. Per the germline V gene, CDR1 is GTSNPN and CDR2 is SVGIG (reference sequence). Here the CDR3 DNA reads TGTGCCTGGGGACTCCTCTTGGGCACTGAAGCTTTCTTT. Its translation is CAWGLLLGTEAFF.

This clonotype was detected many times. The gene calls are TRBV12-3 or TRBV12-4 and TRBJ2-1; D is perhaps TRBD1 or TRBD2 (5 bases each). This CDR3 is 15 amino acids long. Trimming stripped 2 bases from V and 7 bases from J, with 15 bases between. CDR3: CASSLRRVGENEQFF. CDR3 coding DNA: TGTGCCAGCAGTTTAAGGCGGGTAGGGGAGAATGAGCAGTTCTTC.

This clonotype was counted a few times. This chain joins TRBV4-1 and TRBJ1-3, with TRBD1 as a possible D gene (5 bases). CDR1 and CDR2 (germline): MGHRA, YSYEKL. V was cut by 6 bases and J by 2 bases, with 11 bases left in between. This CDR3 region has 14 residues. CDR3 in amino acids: CASRPVGAGNTIYF. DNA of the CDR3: TGCGCCAGCAGACCTGTGGGGGCTGGAAACACCATATATTTT.

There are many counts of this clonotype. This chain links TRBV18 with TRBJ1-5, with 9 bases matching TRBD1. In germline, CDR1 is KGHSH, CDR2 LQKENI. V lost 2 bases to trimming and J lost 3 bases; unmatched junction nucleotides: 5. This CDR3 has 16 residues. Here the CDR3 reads CASSPGDRAFNQPQHF. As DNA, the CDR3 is TGTGCCAGCTCACCAGGGGACAGGGCATTCAATCAGCCCCAGCATTTT.

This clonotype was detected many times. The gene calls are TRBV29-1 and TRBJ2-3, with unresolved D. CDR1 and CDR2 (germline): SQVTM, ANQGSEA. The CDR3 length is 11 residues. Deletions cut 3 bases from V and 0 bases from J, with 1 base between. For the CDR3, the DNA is TGCAGCGTTGACAGCACAGATACGCAGTATTTT. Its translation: CSVDSTDTQYF.

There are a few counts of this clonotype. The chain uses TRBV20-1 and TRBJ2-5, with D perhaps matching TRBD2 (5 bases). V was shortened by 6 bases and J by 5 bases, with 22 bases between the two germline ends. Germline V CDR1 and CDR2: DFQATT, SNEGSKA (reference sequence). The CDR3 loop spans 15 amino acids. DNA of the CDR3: TGCAGTGCCCTTGGGGAGCGGCTCGTGGGGGAGACCCAGTACTTC. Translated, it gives CSALGERLVGETQYF.

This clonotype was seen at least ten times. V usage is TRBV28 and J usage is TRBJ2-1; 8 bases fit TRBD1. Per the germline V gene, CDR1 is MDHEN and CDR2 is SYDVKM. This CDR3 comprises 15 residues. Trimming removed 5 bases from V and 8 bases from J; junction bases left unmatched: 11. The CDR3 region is CASSPWTGQDHEQFF. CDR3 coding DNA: TGTGCCAGCAGTCCCTGGACAGGGCAAGACCATGAGCAGTTCTTC. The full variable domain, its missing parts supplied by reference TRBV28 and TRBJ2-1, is DVKVTQSSRYLVKRTGEKVFLECVQDMDHENMFWYRQDPGLGLRLIYFSYDVKMKEKGDIPEGYSVSREKKERFSLILESASTNQTSMYLCASSPWTGQDHEQFFGPGTRLTVL.

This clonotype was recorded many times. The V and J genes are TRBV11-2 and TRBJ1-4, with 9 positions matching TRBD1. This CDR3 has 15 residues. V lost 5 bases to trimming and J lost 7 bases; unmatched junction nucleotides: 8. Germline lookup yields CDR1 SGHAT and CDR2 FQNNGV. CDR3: CASSANTGGFEKLFF. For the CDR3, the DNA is TGTGCCAGCAGCGCCAATACAGGGGGCTTTGAAAAACTGTTTTTT.

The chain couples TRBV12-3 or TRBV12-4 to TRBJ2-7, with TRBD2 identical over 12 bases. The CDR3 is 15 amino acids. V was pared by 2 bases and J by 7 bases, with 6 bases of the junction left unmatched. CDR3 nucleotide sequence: TGTGCCAGCAGTTTAACTAGCGGGAGGTTGGGGGAGCAGTACTTC. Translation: CASSLTSGRLGEQYF.

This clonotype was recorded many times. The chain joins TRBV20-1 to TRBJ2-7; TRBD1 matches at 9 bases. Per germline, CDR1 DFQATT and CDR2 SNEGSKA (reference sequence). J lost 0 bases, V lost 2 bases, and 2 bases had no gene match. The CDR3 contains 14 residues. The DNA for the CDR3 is TGCAGTGCTAGACAGGACAGGGGCTCCTACGAGCAGTACTTC. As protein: CSARQDRGSYEQYF.

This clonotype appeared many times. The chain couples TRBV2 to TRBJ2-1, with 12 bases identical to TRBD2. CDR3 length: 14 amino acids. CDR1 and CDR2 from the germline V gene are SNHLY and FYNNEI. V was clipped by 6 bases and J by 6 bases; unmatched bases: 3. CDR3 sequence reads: CASRLAGGRNEQFF. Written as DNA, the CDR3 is TGTGCCAGCAGGCTAGCGGGAGGGCGCAATGAGCAGTTCTTC.

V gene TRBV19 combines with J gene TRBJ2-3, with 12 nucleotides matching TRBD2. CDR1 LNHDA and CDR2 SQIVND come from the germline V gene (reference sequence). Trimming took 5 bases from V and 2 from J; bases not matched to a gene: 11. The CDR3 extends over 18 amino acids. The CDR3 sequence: CASSLQHGLAGNTDTQYF. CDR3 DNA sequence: TGTGCCAGTAGTCTCCAACATGGACTAGCGGGAAACACAGATACGCAGTATTTT.

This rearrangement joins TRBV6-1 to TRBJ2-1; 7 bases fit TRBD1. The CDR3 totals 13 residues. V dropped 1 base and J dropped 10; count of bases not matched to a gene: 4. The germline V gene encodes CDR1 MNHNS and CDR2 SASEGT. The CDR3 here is CASSEGGRGEQFF. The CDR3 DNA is TGTGCCAGCAGTGAAGGGGGCAGGGGGGAGCAGTTCTTC.